This TCR beta chain was identified in a study of cytomegalovirus exposure and HLA in healthy donors. Background on the study: Out of about 360 genotyped donors, about 80% belonged to the Caucasian-associated ancestry cluster.

It was with 60 Vbeta and 13 Jbeta primers that the PCR ran. Produced via immunoSEQ multiplex PCR; TCRdb's table is partial and in-frame only. The table has 100,000 to 150,000 clones, about 80% seen once. The germline V gene has CDR1 SGHTA and CDR2 FQGNSA. With V trimmed by 3 bases and J by 1 base, 4 bases remained unmatched. The CDR3 covers 15 residues. The TCR sequence derives from a middle-aged woman in good health and CMV-seronegative. The sample consisted of PBMCs. The chain employs TRBV7-2 and TRBJ2-5; 8 nucleotides line up with TRBD2. The CDR3 reads CASSFGGRPQETQYF. The DNA for the CDR3 is TGTGCCAGCAGCTTTGGCGGGAGGCCCCAAGAGACCCAGTACTTC.